Each of the 4 T cell receptor beta chains below was sequenced from the same sample in a study of blood T cell repertoires in COVID-19. Assay used: immunoSEQ multiplex PCR; TCRdb lists only in-frame clones, some missing. The sample gives roughly 350,000 clones, about 90% of which show up once; less than 11% is in the top ten. Sequencing was done on a sample of peripheral blood. The receptors here all came from a woman aged 30 to 39 with COVID-19, enrolled during active disease.

Only one count was recorded for this clone. The V gene is TRBV2, the J gene TRBJ1-1; TRBD1 might be the D (6 bases). The V end was cut by 10 bases, the J end by 1 base, with 13 bases between. CDR3 length equals 13 residues. CDR1 is SNHLY, CDR2 FYNNEI, per germline. The DNA for the CDR3 is TGTGCCATGCGACAGGAAAAGAACACTGAAGCTTTCTTT. As protein: CAMRQEKNTEAFF.

The rearrangement joins TRBV12-3 or TRBV12-4 to TRBJ1-2, with 7 bases that match TRBD1. V shed 3 bases and J 8 bases; nucleotides not matched to a gene: 6. CDR3 length: 13 amino acids. The CDR3 DNA sequence: TGTGCCAGCAGTTTGGAGGGGGCGCGCGGCTACACCTTC. Its protein product is CASSLEGARGYTF.

CDR3: CAISGTGGQNSPLHF. The CDR3 DNA sequence: TGTGCCATCAGTGGGACAGGGGGCCAAAATTCACCCCTCCACTTT. The V and J genes are TRBV10-3 and TRBJ1-6; 11 nucleotides line up with TRBD1. CDR1 ENHRY and CDR2 SYGVKD come from the germline V gene. J gave up 7 bases and V 4 bases, and 3 bases lay outside the gene matches. The CDR3 sequence is 15 residues long.

The chain recombines TRBV2 with TRBJ1-2; a weak D match, TRBD1 (6 bases). Germline V gene sequence: CDR1 SNHLY, CDR2 FYNNEI. Trimming shortened V by 6 bases and J by 6 bases, and 14 bases separated the two germline ends. The CDR3 has 13 amino acids. The CDR3 DNA follows: TGTGCCAGCAGAACAGGGTTGGGGGATGGCTACACCTTC. It yields the protein CASRTGLGDGYTF. Drawing the rest from reference TRBV2 and TRBJ1-2, the complete variable domain is EPEVTQTPSHQVTQMGQEVILRCVPISNHLYFYWYRQILGQKVEFLVSFYNNEISEKSEIFDDQFSVERPDGSNFTLKIRSTKLEDSAMYFCASRTGLGDGYTFGSGTRLTVV.